This record looks at one TCR beta chain sequence and its context. Its target is unknown. The sample comes from a study of T cell responses to AZD1222 COVID-19 vaccine. Notes on the study in general: Repertoires were obtained solely post-peak T cell response. Unmutated variant regions reportedly attract nearly half of all spike-specific TCRs.

Germline V CDR1 and CDR2: WNHNN, SYGVQD (reference sequence). The germline V and J ends were trimmed by 0 bases and 12 bases, with 8 bases remaining between them. The CDR3 loop spans 11 amino acids. This table comes from immunoSEQ multiplex PCR, and its TCRdb copy is limited to in-frame clones, with some not included. This sample carries 90,000 to 95,000 clones, over 75% of them seen once, and the ten largest clones take 12%. The chain employs TRBV10-1 and TRBJ1-1; D gene unclear. The clonotype was recovered from an adult who received the AZD1222 COVID-19 vaccine. This specimen consisted of peripheral blood, obtained 28 days after the second AZD1222 dose. Here the CDR3 reads CASSESRETFF. The CDR3 DNA follows: TGCGCCAGCAGTGAGTCTCGAGAAACTTTCTTT.